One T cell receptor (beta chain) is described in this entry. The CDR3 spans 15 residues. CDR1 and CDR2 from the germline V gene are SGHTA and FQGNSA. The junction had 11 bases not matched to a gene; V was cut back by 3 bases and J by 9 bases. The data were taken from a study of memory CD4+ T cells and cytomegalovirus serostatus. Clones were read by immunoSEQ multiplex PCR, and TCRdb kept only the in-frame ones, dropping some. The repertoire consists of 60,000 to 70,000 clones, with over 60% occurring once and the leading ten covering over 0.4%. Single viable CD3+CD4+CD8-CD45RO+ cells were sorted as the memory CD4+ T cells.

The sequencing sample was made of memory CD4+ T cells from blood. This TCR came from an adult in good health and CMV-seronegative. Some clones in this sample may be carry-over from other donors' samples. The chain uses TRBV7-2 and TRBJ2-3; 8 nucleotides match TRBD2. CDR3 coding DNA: TGTGCCAGCAGCTTTGGCCTAGCGGGCTTGGGGACGCAGTATTTT. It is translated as CASSFGLAGLGTQYF.